This TCR beta chain was identified in a study of immune cell composition in non-small cell lung cancer. Study outcomes and limitations: Lung squamous cell carcinoma tumours had significantly higher top 10 clone scores and productive clonality than lung adenocarcinoma.

Measured with immunoSEQ multiplex PCR; TCRdb has only the in-frame clones, and not every one. The sample lists around 3,700 clones, around three quarters seen once, with roughly 4% in the top ten. This clone came up a few times. The antigen is unknown. This receptor was taken from a human donor with non-small cell lung cancer. The sample comprised lung tumor tissue.

The CDR3, as DNA: TGCGCCAGCATGAATGCGGGGGGGCAGCCTGAGCAGTTCTTC. Its translation is CASMNAGGQPEQFF. V gene TRBV5-1 combines with J gene TRBJ2-1; 9 nucleotides align to TRBD2. V was clipped by 6 bases and J by 9 bases; unmatched bases: 10. Germline V gives CDR1 SGHRS, CDR2 YFSETQ. This CDR3 region has 14 residues. Based on the CDR3 plus reference TRBV5-1 and TRBJ2-1, the full variable domain is KAGVTQTPRYLIKTRGQQVTLSCSPISGHRSVSWYQQTPGQGLQFLFEYFSETQRNKGNFPGRFSGRQFSNSRSEMNVSTLELGDSALYLCASMNAGGQPEQFFGPGTRLTVL.